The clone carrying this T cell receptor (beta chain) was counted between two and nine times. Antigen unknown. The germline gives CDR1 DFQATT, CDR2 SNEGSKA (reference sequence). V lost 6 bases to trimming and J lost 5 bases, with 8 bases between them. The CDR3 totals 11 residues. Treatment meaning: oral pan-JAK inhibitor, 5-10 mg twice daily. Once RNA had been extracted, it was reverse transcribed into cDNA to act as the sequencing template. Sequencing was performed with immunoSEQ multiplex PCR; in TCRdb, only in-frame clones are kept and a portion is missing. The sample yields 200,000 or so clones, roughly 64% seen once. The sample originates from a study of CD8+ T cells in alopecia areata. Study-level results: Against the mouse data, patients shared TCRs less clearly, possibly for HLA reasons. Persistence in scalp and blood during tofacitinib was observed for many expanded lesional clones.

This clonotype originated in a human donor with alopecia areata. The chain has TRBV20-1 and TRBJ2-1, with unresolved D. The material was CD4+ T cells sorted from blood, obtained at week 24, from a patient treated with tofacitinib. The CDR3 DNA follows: TGCAGTGCCCCCGCGCACAATGAGCAGTTCTTC. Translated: CSAPAHNEQFF.